The 8 T cell receptor beta chains below come from one sample, sequenced in a study of T cell repertoires in cytomegalovirus infection. TCRdb fed the reads into MiXCR, producing one record per CDR3 protein. The profile shows roughly 640,000 distinct CDR3 sequences, around 24% of them singletons. Sequenced: CD8+ T cells from PBMCs. All receptors come from a human donor in good health (CMV status not recorded). Some clones in this sample may be carry-over from other donors' samples.

This chain links TRBV7-9 with TRBJ1-2; 8 bases align to TRBD1. Losses at the gene ends were 4 bases for V and 1 base for J; bases not matched to a gene: 14. This CDR3 is 18 amino acids long. The V gene's germline CDR1 is SEHNR and CDR2 FQNEAQ (reference sequence). CDR3 region: CASSSSGTGREINYGYTF. For the CDR3, the DNA is TGTGCCAGCAGCTCCTCCGGGACAGGCCGTGAAATTAACTATGGCTACACCTTC.

The V and J genes are TRBV2 and TRBJ2-3; D gene unclear. The CDR3 is 14 amino acids. The V end lost 2 bases, the J end lost 6 bases, and 12 bases lay between the germline ends. Germline assignment: CDR1 SNHLY and CDR2 FYNNEI. The chain's CDR3 is CASSEIPRADTQYF. CDR3 DNA sequence: TGTGCCAGCAGTGAAATCCCCCGCGCCGATACGCAGTATTTT.

The CDR3 loop reads CASTLPTAEAFF. The CDR3 coding sequence is TGTGCCAGCACCCTCCCGACAGCAGAAGCTTTCTTT. J is TRBJ1-1 and V is TRBV18; perhaps TRBD1 as D (5 bases). V lost 8 bases to trimming and J lost 8 bases, with 15 bases between them. The CDR3 covers 12 residues. The germline V gene encodes CDR1 KGHSH and CDR2 LQKENI.

This chain uses TRBV6-2 or TRBV6-3 with TRBJ1-1; D perhaps matches TRBD1 (5 bases). Germline CDR1 is MNHEY and CDR2 is SVGEGT. V was shortened by 6 bases and J by 0 bases, with 17 bases between the two germline ends. This CDR3 region has 16 residues. The CDR3 nucleotides are TGTGCCAGCAGCCAAAGGGTCACGGGGGTGAACACTGAAGCTTTCTTT. As protein: CASSQRVTGVNTEAFF.

This clonotype was observed many times. This rearrangement joins TRBV7-6 to TRBJ2-3, with 10 bases aligning to TRBD2. V lost 2 bases and J lost 3; bases outside the gene matches: 2. Per the germline V gene, CDR1 is SGHVS and CDR2 is FNYEAQ. The CDR3 is 15 residues long. CDR3 protein: CASSLSSGGTDTQYF. For the CDR3, the DNA is TGTGCCAGCAGCTTATCTAGCGGGGGTACAGATACGCAGTATTTT.

Ten or more counts support this clonotype. This chain uses TRBV7-6 with TRBJ1-2; D gene uncertain. The CDR3 extends over 14 amino acids. In germline, CDR1 is SGHVS, CDR2 FNYEAQ. V was pared by 1 base and J by 2 bases, with 8 bases between. Here the CDR3 DNA reads TGTGCCAGCAGCTTAGGGGGAGAAAACTATGGCTACACCTTC. The encoded protein is CASSLGGENYGYTF.

The J gene is TRBJ1-2, the V gene TRBV12-5, with D possibly TRBD1 on 5 matching bases. The CDR3 runs 11 residues. The ends were cut back, 10 bases at V and 4 bases at J, with 10 bases in the middle. The V gene's germline CDR1 is LGHNT and CDR2 FRNRAP. The CDR3: CANEGIYGYTF. CDR3 DNA sequence: TGTGCTAATGAGGGGATCTATGGCTACACCTTC.

For this clonotype: One end of the junction is discordant with germline, which a read error may explain. The chain couples TRBV7-4 to TRBJ1-5; no clear D. The CDR3 contains 12 residues. In germline, CDR1 is SGHVT, CDR2 SQSDAQ. The CDR3 loop reads CASSLVDQPRHF. The CDR3 DNA is TGTGCCAGCAGCTTAGTGGATCAGCCCCGGCATTTT.